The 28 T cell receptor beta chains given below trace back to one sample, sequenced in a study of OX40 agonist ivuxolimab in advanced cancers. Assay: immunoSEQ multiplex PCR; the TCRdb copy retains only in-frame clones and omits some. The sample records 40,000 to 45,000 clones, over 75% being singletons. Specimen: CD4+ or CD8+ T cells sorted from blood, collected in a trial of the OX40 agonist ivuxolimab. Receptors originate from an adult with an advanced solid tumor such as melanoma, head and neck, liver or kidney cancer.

The CDR3 DNA sequence: TGTGCCAGCAGCTTAGACGGAGAATTACAAGAGACCCAGTACTTC. Its protein is CASSLDGELQETQYF. The chain combines TRBV7-6 with TRBJ2-5; D remains ambiguous. Trimming cost V 1 base and J 2 bases, with 11 bases left between them. The CDR3 is 15 residues long. Germline loops: CDR1 SGHVS, CDR2 FNYEAQ. Supplemented by reference TRBV7-6 and TRBJ2-5, the full variable domain reads GAGVSQSPRYKVTKRGQDVALRCDPISGHVSLYWYRQALGQGPEFLTYFNYEAQQDKSGLPNDRFSAERPEGSISTLTIQRTEQRDSAMYRCASSLDGELQETQYFGPGTRLLVL.

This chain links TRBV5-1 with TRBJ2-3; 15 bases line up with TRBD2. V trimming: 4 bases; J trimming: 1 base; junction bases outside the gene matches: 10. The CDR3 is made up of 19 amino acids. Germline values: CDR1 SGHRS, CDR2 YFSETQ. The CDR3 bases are TGCGCCAGCAGCCTACGGACTAGCGGGAGGGCGGGGGGCACAGATACGCAGTATTTT. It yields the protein CASSLRTSGRAGGTDTQYF.

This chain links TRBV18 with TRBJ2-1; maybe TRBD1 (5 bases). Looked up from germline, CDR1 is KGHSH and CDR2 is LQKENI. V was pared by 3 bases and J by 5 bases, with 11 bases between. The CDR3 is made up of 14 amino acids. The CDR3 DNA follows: TGTGCCAGCTCACCCCAGGGTCGGAACAATGAGCAGTTCTTC. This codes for CASSPQGRNNEQFF.

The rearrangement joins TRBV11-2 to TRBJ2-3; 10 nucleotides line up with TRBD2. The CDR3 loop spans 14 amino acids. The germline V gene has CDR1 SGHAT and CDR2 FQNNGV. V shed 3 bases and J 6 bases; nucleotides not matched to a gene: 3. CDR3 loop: CASSFTSGTDTQYF. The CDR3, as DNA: TGTGCCAGCAGCTTCACTAGCGGGACTGATACGCAGTATTTT. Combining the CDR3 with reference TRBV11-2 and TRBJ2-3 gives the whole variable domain EAGVAQSPRYKIIEKRQSVAFWCNPISGHATLYWYQQILGQGPKLLIQFQNNGVVDDSQLPKDRFSAERLKGVDSTLKIQPAKLEDSAVYLCASSFTSGTDTQYFGPGTRLTVL.

CDR3 region: CASSTLRTGGAMGGYTF. The CDR3 region has the DNA TGTGCCAGTAGTACCCTTCGGACAGGGGGCGCGATGGGAGGCTACACCTTC. The chain links TRBV19 to TRBJ1-2, with TRBD1 matching over 11 bases. This CDR3 has 17 amino acids. Germline V gene data show CDR1 as LNHDA and CDR2 as SQIVND (reference sequence). J was trimmed by 8 bases and V by 4 bases; bases with no gene match: 15.

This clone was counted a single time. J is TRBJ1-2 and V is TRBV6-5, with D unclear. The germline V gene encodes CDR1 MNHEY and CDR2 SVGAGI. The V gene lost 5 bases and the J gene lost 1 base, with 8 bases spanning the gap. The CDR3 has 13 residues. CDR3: CASSEDHNYGYTF. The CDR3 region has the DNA TGTGCCAGCAGTGAAGATCATAACTATGGCTACACCTTC.

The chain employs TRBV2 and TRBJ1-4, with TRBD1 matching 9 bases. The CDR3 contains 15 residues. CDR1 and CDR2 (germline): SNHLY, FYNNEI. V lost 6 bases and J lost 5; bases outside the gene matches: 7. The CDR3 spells CASRVTGTGNEKLFF. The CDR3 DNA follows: TGTGCCAGCAGGGTTACCGGGACAGGGAATGAAAAACTGTTTTTT.

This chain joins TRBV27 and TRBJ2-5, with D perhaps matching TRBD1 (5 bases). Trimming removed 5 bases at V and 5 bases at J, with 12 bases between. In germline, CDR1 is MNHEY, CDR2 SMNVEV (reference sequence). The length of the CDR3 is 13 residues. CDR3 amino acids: CASSPQVKETQYF. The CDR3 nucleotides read TGTGCCAGCAGTCCACAGGTTAAGGAGACCCAGTACTTC.

CDR3 amino acids: CASSLEGAGGYTF. The CDR3 DNA sequence: TGTGCCAGCAGCTTAGAGGGGGCGGGTGGCTACACCTTC. The chain employs TRBV11-3 and TRBJ1-2, with a possible D match to TRBD1 (6 bases). V was shortened by 0 bases and J by 7 bases, with 9 bases between the two germline ends. Germline V CDR1 and CDR2: SGHNT, YENEEA. The CDR3 has 13 amino acids.

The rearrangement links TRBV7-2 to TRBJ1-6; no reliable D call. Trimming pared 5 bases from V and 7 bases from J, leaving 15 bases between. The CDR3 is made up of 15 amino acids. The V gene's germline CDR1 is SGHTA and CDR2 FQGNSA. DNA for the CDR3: TGTGCCAGCAGCCGGGAGGGATTTTTCAATTCACCCCTCCACTTT. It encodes CASSREGFFNSPLHF.

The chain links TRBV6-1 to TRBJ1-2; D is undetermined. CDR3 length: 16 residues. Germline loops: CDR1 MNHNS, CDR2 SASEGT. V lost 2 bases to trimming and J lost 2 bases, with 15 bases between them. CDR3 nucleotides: TGTGCCAGCAGTGAAACCCGCGGCTTCGGGAACTATGGCTACACCTTC. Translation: CASSETRGFGNYGYTF.

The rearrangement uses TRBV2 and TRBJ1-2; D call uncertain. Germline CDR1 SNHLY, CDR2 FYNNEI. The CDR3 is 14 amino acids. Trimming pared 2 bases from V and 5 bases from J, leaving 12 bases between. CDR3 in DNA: TGTGCCAGCAGTGAAAGCAACCTCAATTATGGCTACACCTTC. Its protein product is CASSESNLNYGYTF.

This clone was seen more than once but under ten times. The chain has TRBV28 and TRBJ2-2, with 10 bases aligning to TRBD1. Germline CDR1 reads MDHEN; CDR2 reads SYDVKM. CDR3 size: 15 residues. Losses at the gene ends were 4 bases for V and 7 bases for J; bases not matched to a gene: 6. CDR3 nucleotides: TGTGCCAGCAGTTCCCCGGGACAGGGGATCGGGGAGCTGTTTTTT. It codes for CASSSPGQGIGELFF.

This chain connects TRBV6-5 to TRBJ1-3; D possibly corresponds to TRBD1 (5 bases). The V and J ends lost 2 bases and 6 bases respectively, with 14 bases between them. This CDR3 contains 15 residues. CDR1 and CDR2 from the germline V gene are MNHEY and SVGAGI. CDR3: CASSYRGAGLNTIYF. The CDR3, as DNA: TGTGCCAGCAGTTACCGGGGCGCAGGATTAAACACCATATATTTT.

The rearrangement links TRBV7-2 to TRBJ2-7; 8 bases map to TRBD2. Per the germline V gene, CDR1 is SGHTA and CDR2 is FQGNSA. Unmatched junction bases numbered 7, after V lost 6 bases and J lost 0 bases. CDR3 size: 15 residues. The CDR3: CASSLTSDTSYEQYF. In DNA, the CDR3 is TGTGCCAGCAGTTTGACTAGCGACACCTCCTACGAGCAGTACTTC.

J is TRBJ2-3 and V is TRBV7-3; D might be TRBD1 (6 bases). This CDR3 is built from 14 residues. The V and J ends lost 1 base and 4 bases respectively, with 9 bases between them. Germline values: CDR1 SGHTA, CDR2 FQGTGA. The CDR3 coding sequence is TGTGCCAGCAGCTTAAACAGGGTGCCAGATACGCAGTATTTT. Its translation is CASSLNRVPDTQYF.

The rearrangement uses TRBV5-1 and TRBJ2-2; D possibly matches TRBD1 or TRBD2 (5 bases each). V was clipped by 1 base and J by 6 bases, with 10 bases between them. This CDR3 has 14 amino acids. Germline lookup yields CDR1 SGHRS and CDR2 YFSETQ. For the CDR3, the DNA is TGCGCCAGCAGCTTGCGTCAGGGAGCCGGGGAGCTGTTTTTT. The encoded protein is CASSLRQGAGELFF.

In nucleotides, the CDR3 is TGTGCCAGCAGCTCGGGGACAGGGATCTCCGGGGAGCTGTTTTTT. It specifies CASSSGTGISGELFF. J is TRBJ2-2 and V is TRBV7-3; 9 bases map to TRBD1. The CDR3 extends over 15 amino acids. The junction had 6 bases not matched to a gene; V was cut back by 4 bases and J by 6 bases. Germline V gene sequence: CDR1 SGHTA, CDR2 FQGTGA.

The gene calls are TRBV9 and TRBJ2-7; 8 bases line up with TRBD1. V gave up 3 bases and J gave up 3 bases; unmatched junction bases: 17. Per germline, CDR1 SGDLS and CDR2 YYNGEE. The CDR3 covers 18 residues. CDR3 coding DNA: TGTGCCAGCAGCGCCGGGACAGGAAAGGCTTCTTCTTACTACGAGCAGTACTTC. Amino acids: CASSAGTGKASSYYEQYF. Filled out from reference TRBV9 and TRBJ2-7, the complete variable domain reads DSGVTQTPKHLITATGQRVTLRCSPRSGDLSVYWYQQSLDQGLQFLIQYYNGEERAKGNILERFSAQQFPDLHSELNLSSLELGDSALYFCASSAGTGKASSYYEQYFGPGTRLTVT.

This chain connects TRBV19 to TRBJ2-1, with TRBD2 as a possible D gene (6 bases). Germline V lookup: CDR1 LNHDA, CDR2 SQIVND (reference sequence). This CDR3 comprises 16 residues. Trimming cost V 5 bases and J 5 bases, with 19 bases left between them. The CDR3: CASSSLAGPSNNEQFF. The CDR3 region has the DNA TGTGCCAGTAGTTCGCTGGCGGGACCAAGTAACAATGAGCAGTTCTTC.

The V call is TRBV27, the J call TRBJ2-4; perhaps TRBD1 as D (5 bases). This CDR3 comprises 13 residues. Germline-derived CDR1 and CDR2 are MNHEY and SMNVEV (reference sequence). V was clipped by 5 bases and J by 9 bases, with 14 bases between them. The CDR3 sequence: CASSRGKDGIQYF. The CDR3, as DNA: TGTGCCAGCAGTAGGGGAAAAGACGGCATTCAGTACTTC.

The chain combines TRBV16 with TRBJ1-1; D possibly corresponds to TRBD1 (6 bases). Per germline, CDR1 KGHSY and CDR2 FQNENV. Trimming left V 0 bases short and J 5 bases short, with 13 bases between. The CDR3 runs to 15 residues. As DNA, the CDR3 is TGTGCCAGCAGCCAATCGTGGGAGGGGGGAACTGAAGCTTTCTTT. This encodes CASSQSWEGGTEAFF.

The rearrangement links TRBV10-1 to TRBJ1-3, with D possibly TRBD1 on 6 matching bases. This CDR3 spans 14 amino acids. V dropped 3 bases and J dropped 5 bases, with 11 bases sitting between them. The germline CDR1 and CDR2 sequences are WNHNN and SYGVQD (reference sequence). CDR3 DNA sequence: TGCGCCAGCAGTGAAGGGGGGCGAAGAAACACCATATATTTT. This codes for CASSEGGRRNTIYF.

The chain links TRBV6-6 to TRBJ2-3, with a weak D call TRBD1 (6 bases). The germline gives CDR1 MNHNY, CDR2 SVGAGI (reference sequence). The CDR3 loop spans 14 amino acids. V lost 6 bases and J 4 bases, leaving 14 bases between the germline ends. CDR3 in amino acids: CASSPHRDADTQYF. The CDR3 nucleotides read TGTGCCAGCAGCCCCCACAGGGACGCAGATACGCAGTATTTT.

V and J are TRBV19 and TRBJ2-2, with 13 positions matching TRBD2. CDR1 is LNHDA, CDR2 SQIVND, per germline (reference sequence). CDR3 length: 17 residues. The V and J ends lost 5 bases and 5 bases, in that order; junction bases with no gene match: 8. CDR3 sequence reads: CASSPGLAGVGTGELFF. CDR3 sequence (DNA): TGTGCCAGTAGTCCCGGACTAGCGGGAGTTGGGACCGGGGAGCTGTTTTTT.

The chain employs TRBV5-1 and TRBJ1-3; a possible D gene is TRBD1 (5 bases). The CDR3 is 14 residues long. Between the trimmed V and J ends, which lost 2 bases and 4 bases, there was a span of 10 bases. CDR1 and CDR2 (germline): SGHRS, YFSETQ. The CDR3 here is CASSFEGRGNTIYF. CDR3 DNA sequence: TGCGCCAGCAGCTTTGAGGGGCGAGGAAACACCATATATTTT. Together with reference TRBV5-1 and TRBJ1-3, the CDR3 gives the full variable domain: KAGVTQTPRYLIKTRGQQVTLSCSPISGHRSVSWYQQTPGQGLQFLFEYFSETQRNKGNFPGRFSGRQFSNSRSEMNVSTLELGDSALYLCASSFEGRGNTIYFGEGSWLTVV.

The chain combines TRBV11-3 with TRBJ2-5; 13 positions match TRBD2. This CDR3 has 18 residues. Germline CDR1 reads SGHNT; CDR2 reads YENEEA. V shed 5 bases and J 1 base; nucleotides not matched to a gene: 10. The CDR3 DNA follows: TGTGCCAGCAGCCCGGGACTAGCGGGGAGGGGAGCCCAAGAGACCCAGTACTTC. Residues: CASSPGLAGRGAQETQYF.

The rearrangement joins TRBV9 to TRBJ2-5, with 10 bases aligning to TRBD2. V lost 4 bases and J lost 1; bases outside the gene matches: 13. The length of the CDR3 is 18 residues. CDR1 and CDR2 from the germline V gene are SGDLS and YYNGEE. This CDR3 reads CASSTSGMVGTPQETQYF. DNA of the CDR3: TGTGCCAGCAGCACTAGCGGGATGGTGGGGACCCCCCAAGAGACCCAGTACTTC.